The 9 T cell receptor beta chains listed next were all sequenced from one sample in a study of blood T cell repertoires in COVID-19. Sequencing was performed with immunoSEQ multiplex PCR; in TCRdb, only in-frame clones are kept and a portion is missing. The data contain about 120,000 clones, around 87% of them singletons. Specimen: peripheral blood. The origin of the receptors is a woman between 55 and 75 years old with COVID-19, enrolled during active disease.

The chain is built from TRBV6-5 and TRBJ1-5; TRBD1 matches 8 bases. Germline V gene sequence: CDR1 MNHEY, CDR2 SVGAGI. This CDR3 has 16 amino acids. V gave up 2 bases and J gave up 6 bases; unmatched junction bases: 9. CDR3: CASSYGPGGAGQPQHF. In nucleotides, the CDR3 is TGTGCCAGCAGTTACGGTCCAGGGGGCGCGGGTCAGCCCCAGCATTTT.

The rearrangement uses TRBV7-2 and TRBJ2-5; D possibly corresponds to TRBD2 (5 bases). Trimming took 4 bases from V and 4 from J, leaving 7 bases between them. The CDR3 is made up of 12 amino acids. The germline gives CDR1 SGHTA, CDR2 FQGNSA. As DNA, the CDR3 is TGTGCCAGCAGCTATGAGGGAGAGACCCAGTACTTC. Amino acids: CASSYEGETQYF. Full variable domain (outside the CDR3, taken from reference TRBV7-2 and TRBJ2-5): GAGVSQSPSNKVTEKGKDVELRCDPISGHTALYWYRQSLGQGLEFLIYFQGNSAPDKSGLPSDRFSAERTGGSVSTLTIQRTQQEDSAVYLCASSYEGETQYFGPGTRLLVL.

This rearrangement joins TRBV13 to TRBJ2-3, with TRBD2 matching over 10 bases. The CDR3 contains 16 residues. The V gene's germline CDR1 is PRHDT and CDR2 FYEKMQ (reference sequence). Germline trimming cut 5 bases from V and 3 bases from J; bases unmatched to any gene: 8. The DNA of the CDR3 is TGTGCCAGCAGCCCCCGGACTAGCGGTGTTACAGATACGCAGTATTTT. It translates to CASSPRTSGVTDTQYF. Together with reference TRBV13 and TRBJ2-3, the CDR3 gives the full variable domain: AAGVIQSPRHLIKEKRETATLKCYPIPRHDTVYWYQQGPGQDPQFLISFYEKMQSDKGSIPDRFSAQQFSDYHSELNMSSLELGDSALYFCASSPRTSGVTDTQYFGPGTRLTVL.

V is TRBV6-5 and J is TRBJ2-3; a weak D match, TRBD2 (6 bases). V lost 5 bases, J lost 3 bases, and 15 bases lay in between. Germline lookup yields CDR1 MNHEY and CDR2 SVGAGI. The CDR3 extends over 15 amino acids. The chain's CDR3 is CASSLAGRRTDTQYF. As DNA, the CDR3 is TGTGCCAGCAGTCTGGCGGGGAGACGGACAGATACGCAGTATTTT.

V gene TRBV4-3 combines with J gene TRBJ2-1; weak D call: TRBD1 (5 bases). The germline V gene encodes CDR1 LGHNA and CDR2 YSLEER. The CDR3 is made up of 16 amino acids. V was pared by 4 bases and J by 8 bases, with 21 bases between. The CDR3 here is CASSPLTPRANDEQFF. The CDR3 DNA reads TGCGCCAGCAGCCCCCTCACCCCCAGGGCGAACGATGAGCAGTTCTTC.

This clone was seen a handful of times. This CDR3 reads CASKEGAQETQYF. CDR3 in DNA: TGCGCCAGCAAGGAGGGGGCCCAAGAGACCCAGTACTTC. The V and J genes are TRBV5-1 and TRBJ2-5, with D tentatively TRBD1 (7 bases). Germline assignment: CDR1 SGHRS and CDR2 YFSETQ. This CDR3 is built from 13 residues. V was cut by 6 bases and J by 1 base, with 10 bases left in between.

CDR3 coding DNA: TGTGCCAGCAGCGCAACCAGGATGCCGACCGGGGAGCTGTTTTTT. Protein sequence: CASSATRMPTGELFF. This rearrangement joins TRBV9 to TRBJ2-2, with D unresolved. Trimming cost V 3 bases and J 5 bases, with 14 bases left between them. CDR1 and CDR2 from the germline V gene are SGDLS and YYNGEE. The CDR3 loop spans 15 amino acids.

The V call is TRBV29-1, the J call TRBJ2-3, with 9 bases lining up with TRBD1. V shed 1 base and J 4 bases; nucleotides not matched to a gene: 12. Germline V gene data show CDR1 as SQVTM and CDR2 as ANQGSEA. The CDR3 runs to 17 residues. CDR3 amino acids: CSVEGSRDRESPDTQYF. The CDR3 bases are TGCAGCGTTGAAGGGTCCCGGGACAGGGAGAGCCCAGATACGCAGTATTTT.

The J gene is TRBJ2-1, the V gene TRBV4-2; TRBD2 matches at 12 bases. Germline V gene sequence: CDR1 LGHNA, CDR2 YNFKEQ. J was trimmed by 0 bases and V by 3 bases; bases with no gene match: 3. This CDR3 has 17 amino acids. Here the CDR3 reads CASSHLAGGSSYNEQFF. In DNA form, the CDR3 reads TGTGCCAGCAGCCACCTAGCGGGGGGGAGCTCCTACAATGAGCAGTTCTTC.